These 3 T cell receptor beta chains came from one sample sequenced in a study of post-analysis software for immune sequencing data. Study-wide findings and caveats: TRBV5-6, TRBV5-1 and TRBV20-1 were among roughly 5 TRBV segments more frequent in patients than controls.

Tagging with unique molecular identifiers was a feature of the TCR beta cDNA libraries. Via MiXCR, TCRdb re-called the PCR reads, giving one row per CDR3 protein. The data contain about 820,000 distinct CDR3 sequences, roughly 50% of them singletons. No antigen has been assigned to these receptors. What was sequenced was blood. The source is a girl aged 5-17 years with multiple sclerosis.

The count of this clonotype is one. The chain employs TRBV7-2 and TRBJ2-1; a weak D match, TRBD2 (6 bases). This CDR3 contains 15 residues. CDR1 is SGHTA and CDR2 is FQGNSA in the germline V gene. V was clipped by 2 bases and J by 8 bases, with 16 bases between them. CDR3: CASSLRMRGRDEQFF. The CDR3 nucleotides read TGTGCCAGCAGCTTACGTATGCGGGGAAGGGATGAGCAGTTCTTC.

In this sample, this clonotype turned up a few times. This chain connects TRBV5-6 to TRBJ2-7, with a weak D call TRBD1 (6 bases). With 3 bases removed from V and 0 bases from J, the gap between germline ends came to 19 bases. Per the germline V gene, CDR1 is SGHDT and CDR2 is YYEEEE. The CDR3 totals 17 residues. Here the CDR3 DNA reads TGTGCCAGCAGCTCCCCTTTTCCGGGACAAGGCTCCTACGAGCAGTACTTC. Protein sequence: CASSSPFPGQGSYEQYF. The full variable domain, in which reference TRBV5-6 and TRBJ2-7 provide the parts outside the CDR3, is DAGVTQSPTHLIKTRGQQVTLRCSPKSGHDTVSWYQQALGQGPQFIFQYYEEEERQRGNFPDRFSGHQFPNYSSELNVNALLLGDSALYLCASSSPFPGQGSYEQYFGPGTRLTVT.

This clonotype was counted only a few times. This chain links TRBV20-1 with TRBJ2-7; 11 positions match TRBD2. This CDR3 comprises 15 residues. The junction had 9 bases not matched to a gene; V was cut back by 5 bases and J by 3 bases. CDR1 DFQATT and CDR2 SNEGSKA come from the germline V gene (reference sequence). This CDR3 reads CSAPKPLAGVYEQYF. CDR3 nucleotide sequence: TGCAGTGCTCCTAAGCCACTAGCGGGGGTCTACGAGCAGTACTTC.